Listed below are T cell receptor delta chains from one sample, sequenced in a study of gamma-delta chains in newborns, infants, children. TCRdb re-processed the reads via CATT. Counted here are 3,500 to 4,500 delta-chain clones, around 37% occurring once; the ten biggest clones make up around 15%. Sequenced input: blood. The receptors stem from a child who received the measles vaccine. The CDR3 runs from the conserved cysteine through the conserved F or W. The D gene is left open where the match is weak. Clone size is stated in some rows and not others, as once, few, many or a class when expanded.

>TRDJ1|17|TRDV1|few|TRDD3
TGTGCTCTTGGGGAAAATTTAGCCTGGGGGATACGCGCGGGGCTCATCTTT
CALGENLAWGIRAGLIF
>TRDJ1|22|TRDV1|few|TRDD2
TGTGCTCTTGGGATTGGCCTTCCTACGGCTGGGGGTCCTCCGTTGTACACCGATAAACTCATCTTT
CALGIGLPTAGGPPLYTDKLIF
>TRDJ3|24|TRDV2|NA|TRDD3
TGTGCCTGTGACACCAAGAGATTCCTTGGTGGAACTGGGGGATACCTCTGGGACACCCGGCAGATGTTTTTC
CACDTKRFLGGTGGYLWDTRQMFF
>TRDJ1|17|TRDV1|NA|NA
TGTGCTCTTGGGGACACTTACGTGCGGGGGGCCCATTATAAACTCATCTTT
CALGDTYVRGAHYKLIF
>TRDJ1|21|TRDV1|NA|TRDD3
TGTGCTCTTGGGGTCCATTCCCGAACACGGGGGGATATCGGAGGCACCGATAAACTCATCTTT
CALGVHSRTRGDIGGTDKLIF
>TRDJ1|21|TRDV3|NA|NA
TGTGCCTTTAGGGGGCTCGGTCTTAATATACTCCACCTTTTATACACCGATAAACTCATCTTT
CAFRGLGLNILHLLYTDKLIF
>TRDJ1|17|TRDV3|large|TRDD3
TGTGCCTTTAAAACCGGCCGCTGGGGGATACGCGCCGATAAACTCATCTTT
CAFKTGRWGIRADKLIF
>TRDJ1|19|TRDV1|NA|TRDD3
TGTGCTCTTGGGATAAGCCTTAAAAGTACTGGGGACCCCACCGATAAACTCATCTTT
CALGISLKSTGDPTDKLIF
>TRDJ1|14|TRDV2|large|NA
TGTGCCTGTGACCTGGGGATTAGGACCGATAAACTCATCTTT
CACDLGIRTDKLIF
>TRDJ1|19|TRDV1|NA|TRDD3
TGTGCTCTTGGGGAACTAGGAACTGGGGGATACGCGCGGGGGGCCCAACTCATCTTT
CALGELGTGGYARGAQLIF
>TRDJ1|15|TRDV1|few|NA
TGTGCTCTCCTTCGGGGTGCTGCACACACCGATAAACTCATCTTT
CALLRGAAHTDKLIF
>TRDJ3|22|TRDV3|NA|TRDD3
TGTGCCTTTCATGCCAACTGGGGGATAGGTGGGGGCAGCTCCTGGGACACCCGACAGATGTTTTTC
CAFHANWGIGGGSSWDTRQMFF
>TRDJ1|21|TRDV2|NA|TRDD3
TGTGCCTGTGACACCGTCGTAATCAAACAATCAGGGGGATCACTCACCGATAAACTCATCTTT
CACDTVVIKQSGGSLTDKLIF
>TRDJ1|20|TRDV2|medium-sized|NA
TGTGCCTGTGACACCGTTAGGTCGCTGGTCTCCCCCTCGTACACCGATAAACTCATCTTT
CACDTVRSLVSPSYTDKLIF
>TRDJ1|16|TRDV2|medium-sized|TRDD3
TGTGCCTGTGACACTCTTGTACTGGGGGACACCGATAAACTCATCTTT
CACDTLVLGDTDKLIF
>TRDJ1|14|TRDV2|once|NA
TGTGCCTGTGACGGGGGGTTCCCCACCGATAAACTCATCTTT
CACDGGFPTDKLIF
>TRDJ1|18|TRDV1|NA|NA
TGTGCTCTTGGGGAACCTCCTACGAGCCTTGAGGGGACCGATAAACTCATCTTT
CALGEPPTSLEGTDKLIF
>TRDJ1|19|TRDV1|NA|TRDD3
TGTGCTCTTGGGGAAATCTCCCTAGGGGGGATACGGAACACCGATAAACTCATCTTT
CALGEISLGGIRNTDKLIF
>TRDJ1|23|TRDV3|NA|TRDD3
TGTGCCGCTACCTCCCCCTCCGTTTCCTACGTCCTGGGGGATACCTACTACACCGATAAACTCATCTTT
CAATSPSVSYVLGDTYYTDKLIF
>TRDJ1|17|TRDV3|NA|TRDD3
TGTGCCTTTACCGTACTGGGGGATCTGGACCGGGTCGATAAACTCATCTTT
CAFTVLGDLDRVDKLIF
>TRDJ1|23|TRDV1|few|NA
TGTGCTCTTGGACCCAAAGGGGTCTTCCTTCCTCTTGTGGGGGGAACATACACCGATAAACTCATCTTT
CALGPKGVFLPLVGGTYTDKLIF
>TRDJ1|23|TRDV1|NA|TRDD3
TGTGCTCTTGGGGTCAAATTTCCTACGTTCAGTACTGGGGGATTACCTTACACCGATAAACTCATCTTT
CALGVKFPTFSTGGLPYTDKLIF
>TRDJ1|20|TRDV1|large|NA
TGTGCTCTTATACTCCCTCCTAGTGAGTACTGGGACCCGTACACCGATAAACTCATCTTT
CALILPPSEYWDPYTDKLIF
>TRDJ1|16|TRDV1|NA|NA
TGTGCTCTTGGGGAACGGTCCCTACCCAGGTCCGATAAACTCATCTTT
CALGERSLPRSDKLIF
>TRDJ1|18|TRDV2|NA|TRDD3
TGTGCCTGTGACACGTTAGGACTGGGGGATACGGGGACCGATAAACTCATCTTT
CACDTLGLGDTGTDKLIF
>TRDJ3|19|TRDV2|few|TRDD3
TGTGCCTGTGACACGGCTGGGGGACTTCCTTCCTGGGACACCCGACAGATGTTTTTC
CACDTAGGLPSWDTRQMFF
>TRDJ1|21|TRDV1|NA|TRDD3
TGTGCTCTTGGGGAACTTGCTTCCTATAGGGGATACGTCTGGGACACCGATAAACTCATCTTT
CALGELASYRGYVWDTDKLIF
>TRDJ1|26|TRDV1|NA|TRDD3
TGTGCTCTTGGGCCCCCCGAGCTTCCTACGGGTGGGTACTGGGGGATACGTCTTAGTGGCACCGATAAACTCATCTTT
CALGPPELPTGGYWGIRLSGTDKLIF
>TRDJ1|22|TRDV1|few|TRDD3
TGTGCTCTTGGGGAATCCGGCCCTTCCCCACTGGGGGATACAGAAGGGACCGATAAACTCATCTTT
CALGESGPSPLGDTEGTDKLIF